This paragraph reports one T cell receptor (beta chain). These data are taken from a study of blood T cell repertoires in COVID-19. On the study more broadly: The origin of the acute and convalescent COVID-19 samples was the United States, Italy and Spain. Sample material is recorded as cDNA or gDNA derived from T cells, B-cell-depleted T cells, or PBMCs.

In the original analysis: Estimation of nucleated cell counts was performed using reference gene primer amplification. Assay used: immunoSEQ multiplex PCR; TCRdb lists only in-frame clones, some missing. V and J calls plus clone size are reproduced from that table; the DNA served to infer D and trimming. The sample carries roughly 300,000 clones, approximately 87% recorded once. J was trimmed by 0 bases and V by 6 bases; bases with no gene match: 5. Germline CDR1 and CDR2: SQVTM and ANQGSEA. The CDR3 has 13 amino acids. A Seattle source enrolled patients during active infection and followed them longitudinally.

The J gene is TRBJ2-7, the V gene TRBV29-1; 7 bases align to TRBD1. Source material: peripheral blood. The sequence was obtained from a woman in her 30s with COVID-19, enrolled during active disease. CDR3 nucleotides: TGCAGCGTCGGGGACAGTTACTCCTACGAGCAGTACTTC. It codes for CSVGDSYSYEQYF.